Each of the 6 T cell receptor beta chains below was sequenced from the same sample in a study of T cells after yellow fever vaccination. Each CDR3 protein is one row after TCRdb ran MiXCR on the 5' RACE reads. The sample comprises 85,000 to 100,000 distinct CDR3 sequences, roughly 5.2% of which are singletons, and about two fifths rests with the top ten. The sequences come from CD8+ T cells sorted from PBMCs, collected 10 days after the yellow fever booster vaccination. The source of these receptors is a man younger than 35 who received the YFV17D yellow fever vaccine.

The chain employs TRBV5-1 and TRBJ2-1; D is undetermined. CDR1 is SGHRS and CDR2 is YFSETQ in the germline V gene. The CDR3 covers 12 residues. Trimming removed 4 bases at V and 5 bases at J, with 7 bases between. CDR3 nucleotides: TGCGCCAGCAGCCCCCCTGACAATGAGCAGTTCTTC. This gives the protein CASSPPDNEQFF.

The DNA for the CDR3 is TGCGCCAGCAGCCAAGTTACAACACCCCAACAGTACGAGCAGTACGTC. Translating it yields CASSQVTTPQQYEQYV. The chain recombines TRBV4-3 with TRBJ2-7, with no clear D. The CDR3 contains 16 residues. Germline V gene sequence: CDR1 LGHNA, CDR2 YSLEER. With 1 base removed from V and 4 bases from J, the gap between germline ends came to 17 bases.

This chain links TRBV27 with TRBJ2-3, with TRBD2 identical over 16 bases. In germline, CDR1 is MNHEY, CDR2 SMNVEV (reference sequence). The length of the CDR3 is 17 residues. The J segment lost 8 bases and the V segment lost 10 bases, leaving 15 bases of the junction unmatched. The CDR3 DNA reads TGTGCCACCCGACAGGGGACTAGCGGGGGGGCGGGCACTACGCAGTATTTT. Translating gives CATRQGTSGGAGTTQYF.

This clonotype was observed a few times. The J gene is TRBJ1-5, the V gene TRBV6-6; D is ambiguous. The length of the CDR3 is 10 residues. V lost 7 bases and J lost 6, with 4 bases in between. CDR1 and CDR2 (germline): MNHNY, SVGAGI (reference sequence). The CDR3 here is CASNPQPQHF. The CDR3 DNA is TGTGCCAGCAACCCTCAGCCCCAGCATTTT.

CDR3 protein: CASSQGRGAYGTEAFF. The CDR3 DNA sequence: TGCGCCAGCAGCCAAGGGAGGGGGGCGTATGGCACTGAAGCTTTCTTT. This chain connects TRBV4-1 to TRBJ1-1; D possibly corresponds to TRBD1 (6 bases). The V end lost 1 base, the J end lost 4 bases, and 16 bases lay between the germline ends. Per the germline V gene, CDR1 is MGHRA and CDR2 is YSYEKL. The length of the CDR3 is 16 residues.

This clonotype was found a few times. The chain combines TRBV6-5 with TRBJ2-2; TRBD2 might be the D (5 bases). V was pared by 0 bases and J by 4 bases, with 21 bases between. The CDR3 covers 19 residues. Germline V gene data show CDR1 as MNHEY and CDR2 as SVGAGI. This CDR3 is CASSYSNFGLAGVTGELFF. The CDR3 region has the DNA TGTGCCAGCAGTTACTCGAATTTTGGCCTAGCCGGGGTCACCGGGGAGCTGTTTTTT.